This TCR beta chain was observed in a study of PD-1 blockade in classical Hodgkin lymphoma (dated by TCRdb to the early 2020s). About the study as a whole: Nivolumab dosing was 3 mg/kg intravenously every 2 weeks, continuing until either disease progression or unacceptable toxicity. The study used CyTOF and TCR beta sequencing to define a peripheral blood immune signature of response to PD-1 blockade in classical Hodgkin lymphoma.

This specimen's time point label, interpreted: cycle 2 day 1 (C2D1) of nivolumab. Relapse after autologous stem cell transplantation had occurred in all trial patients, and cohorts A, B and C were distinguished by prior brentuximab vedotin exposure. A total of over 50 patients with relapsed/refractory classical Hodgkin lymphoma made up the trial cohort, and each patient's best overall response was complete response, partial response or progressive disease. Single-agent nivolumab was administered to trial patients in the multi-cohort phase II CheckMate 205 trial. Best overall response was determined by an independent review committee according to the 2007 International Working Group response criteria. Trial PBMCs were collected just before the start of nivolumab (C1D1) and during therapy at cycle 2 day 1 and cycle 4 day 1. Peripheral blood was collected in 8 mL Vacutainer Cell Preparation Tubes, from which PBMCs were isolated by centrifugation and then cryopreserved.

What the authors observed across the whole study: Lower diversity was seen in patients whose nivolumab began less than 1 year after ASCT, and these patients were left out of later analyses so that immune reconstitution would not confound the results. Newly diagnosed patients were reported to have lower baseline TCR diversity than healthy donors, and relapsed/refractory patients were reported to have lower baseline TCR diversity still. CD4+ but not CD8+ TCR diversity rose significantly by C4D1 (p=0.0027 vs p=0.16), most apparent in complete responders (p=0.02). The study covered only a single clinical trial cohort, and the causes of the repertoire differences, possibly disease activity or prior therapy, were still not defined. Trial patients achieving complete response had baseline diversity similar to newly diagnosed patients, whereas partial responders and progressors had significantly lower diversity.

This clone was seen a few times. What this receptor recognizes is not known. No base-level quality is on record; no much larger clone is a single base apart. Genomic DNA was extracted with the Qiagen DNeasy kit from unsorted PBMCs and from negatively selected CD4+ and CD8+ fractions. Amplification of TCR beta CDR3 regions was done by immunoSEQ multiplex PCR with primers that anneal to V and J segments. A synthetic immune receptor repertoire was used to minimize amplification bias, and any remaining bias was removed computationally after sequencing. The original pipeline was this. Custom Python scripts were used to quantify repertoire diversity as the Shannon entropy index. Unsorted, CD4+ and CD8+ repertoires were analyzed separately, except for combined analyses in which CD4+ and CD8+ sequences were merged in silico. Clonal expansion was defined as a frequency increase of at least 2-fold after treatment compared with C1D1, and clones undetected at baseline were assigned a pseudocount of 0.5. Singleton clones were defined as clones with 0 or 1 copy at C1D1, and non-singleton clones were defined as clones with 2 or more copies. Clones expanded in unsorted samples were annotated as CD4+, CD8+ or unknown by matching protein sequences in sorted samples from the same patient. Wilcoxon tests were applied to paired samples to test diversity changes from C1D1 to C4D1. TCRdb retrieved this table from immuneACCESS and kept in-frame rearrangements only. Not all clones are present; in checked studies, unresolved V genes account for under half, and no reason is known for the remainder. V, J and clone size are those of that table, while D and trimming were read from the DNA. For this sample there are about 18,000 clones; roughly 80% appear just once. The ten most abundant clones make up about a sixth of the sample.

Cut back by 2 bases and 4 bases, the V and J ends lie 11 bases apart. Including the terminal cysteine and phenylalanine, the CDR3 comprises 14 residues. The only DNA kept is the CDR3, 42 bases in frame from the first base. For CDR1 and CDR2, the germline V gene lists MNHEY and SVGAGI. The sequence joins TRBV6-5 to TRBJ1-1, and the D gene may be TRBD1, 5 bases matching. The input for sequencing was peripheral blood mononuclear cells (PBMCs), taken before the second cycle of nivolumab. The receptor comes from a human donor with classical Hodgkin lymphoma. The encoded CDR3 is CASSYIGEGTEAFF. In nucleotides, the sequence is TGTGCCAGCAGTTACATAGGGGAAGGCACTGAAGCTTTCTTT.